Included here is one T cell receptor beta chain sequence, with context. Its antigen is not known. The entry originates in a study of cytomegalovirus exposure and HLA in healthy donors. Notes on the study in general: Several V segments, TRBV6-2 and TRBV6-3 among them, could not be told apart and were dropped.

The PCR employed 60 Vbeta primers together with 13 Jbeta primers. Clones were read by immunoSEQ multiplex PCR, and TCRdb kept only the in-frame ones, dropping some. Seen here are fewer than 120,000 clones, around 80% observed once, and the top ten hold about 2.9%. Germline V gene lookup returns CDR1 SQVTM and CDR2 ANQGSEA. This CDR3 comprises 15 residues. V trimming: 1 base; J trimming: 6 bases; junction bases outside the gene matches: 10. The V gene is TRBV29-1, the J gene TRBJ2-3; TRBD2 aligns across 7 bases. This TCR was recovered from a woman aged 55-69 years in good health and CMV-seropositive. The source material was PBMCs. As DNA, the CDR3 is TGCAGCGTTGAAGGGGGGTTGGGAGGGATGGATACGCAGTATTTT. This translates into CSVEGGLGGMDTQYF.